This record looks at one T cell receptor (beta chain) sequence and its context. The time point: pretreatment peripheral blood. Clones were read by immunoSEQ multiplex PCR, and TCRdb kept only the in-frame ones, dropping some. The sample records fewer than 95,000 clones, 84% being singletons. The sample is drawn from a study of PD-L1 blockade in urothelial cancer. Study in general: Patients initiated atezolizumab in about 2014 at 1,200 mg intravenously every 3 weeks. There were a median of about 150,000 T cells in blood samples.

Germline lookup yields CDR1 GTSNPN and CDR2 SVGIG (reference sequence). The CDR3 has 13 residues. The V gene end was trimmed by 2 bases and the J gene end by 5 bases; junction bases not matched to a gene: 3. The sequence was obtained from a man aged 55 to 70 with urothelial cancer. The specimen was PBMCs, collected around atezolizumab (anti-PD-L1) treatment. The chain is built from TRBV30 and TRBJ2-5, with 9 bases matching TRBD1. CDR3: CAWSLGQGETQYF. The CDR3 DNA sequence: TGTGCCTGGAGTTTGGGACAGGGTGAGACCCAGTACTTC. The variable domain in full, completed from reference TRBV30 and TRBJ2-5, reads SQTIHQWPATLVQPVGSPLSLECTVEGTSNPNLYWYRQAAGRGLQLLFYSVGIGQISSEVPQNLSASRPQDRQFILSSKKLLLSDSGFYLCAWSLGQGETQYFGPGTRLLVL.